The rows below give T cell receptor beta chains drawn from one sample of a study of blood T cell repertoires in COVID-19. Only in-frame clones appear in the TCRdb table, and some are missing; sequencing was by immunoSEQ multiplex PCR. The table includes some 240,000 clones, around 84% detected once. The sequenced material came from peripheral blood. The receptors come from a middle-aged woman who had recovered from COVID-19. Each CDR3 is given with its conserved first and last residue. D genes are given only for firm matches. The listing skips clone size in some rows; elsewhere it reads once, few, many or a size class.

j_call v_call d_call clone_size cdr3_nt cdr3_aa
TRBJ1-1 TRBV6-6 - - TGTGCCAGCAGAAAGACAGGGAACACTGAAGCTTTCTTT CASRKTGNTEAFF
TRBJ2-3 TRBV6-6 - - TGTGCCACCCTCCAACGCAGGGGCATCACAGATACGCAGTATTTT CATLQRRGITDTQYF
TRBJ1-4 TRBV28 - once TGTGCCAGCAGTTTACTAAATAGAAAACTGTTTTTT CASSLLNRKLFF
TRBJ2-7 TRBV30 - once TGTGCGTATGACAGTACCTACGAGCAGTACTTC CAYDSTYEQYF
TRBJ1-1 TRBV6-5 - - TGTGCCACCCAGGTCGGCGGGAAGGGGAACACTGAAGCTTTCTTT CATQVGGKGNTEAFF
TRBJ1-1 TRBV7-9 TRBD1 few TGTGCCAGCAGCCAACAGGGGGGCACTGAAGCTTTCTTT CASSQQGGTEAFF
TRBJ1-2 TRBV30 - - TGTGCCTTCGGTGGCTACACCTTC CAFGGYTF
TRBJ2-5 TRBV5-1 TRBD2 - TGCGCCAGCAGCGCGGGACTAGCGGCGAAAGAGACCCAGTACTTC CASSAGLAAKETQYF
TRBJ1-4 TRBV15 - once TGTGCCACCAGCTCTCGGGGGGGACTACTCAATGAAAAACTGTTTTTT CATSSRGGLLNEKLFF
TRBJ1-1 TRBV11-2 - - TGTGCCAGCAGAAGGACGCTATCTAAGGCGGGGAACACTGAAGCTTTCTTT CASRRTLSKAGNTEAFF
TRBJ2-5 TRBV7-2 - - TGTGCCAGCAGCTTATTCGGTACTAGTATGGAGACCCAGTACTTC CASSLFGTSMETQYF
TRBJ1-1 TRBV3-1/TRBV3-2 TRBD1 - TGTGCCAGCAACACAGGGGGCCTGGAAGCTTTCTTT CASNTGGLEAFF
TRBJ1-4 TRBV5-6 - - TGTGCCAGCAGCTTAGGGGGAGCTGGTGAAAAACTGTTTTTT CASSLGGAGEKLFF
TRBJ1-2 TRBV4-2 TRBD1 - TGTGCCAGCAGCCATCTCCGGGACAGGATCTATGGCTACACCTTC CASSHLRDRIYGYTF
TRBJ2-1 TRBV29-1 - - TGCAGCGTTGATATATCGCGGGGTAGGGGGTTCTTC CSVDISRGRGFF
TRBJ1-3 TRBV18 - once TGTGCCAGCTCACCGGACAGTGGAAACACCATATATTTT CASSPDSGNTIYF
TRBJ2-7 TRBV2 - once TGTGCCAGCAGTGAGGAACAGGGTCGGCGGGTCTTC CASSEEQGRRVF
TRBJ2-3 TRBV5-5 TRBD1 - TGTGCCAGCAGCTCGCCACGGACAGGGAACGCTGATACGCAGTATTTT CASSSPRTGNADTQYF
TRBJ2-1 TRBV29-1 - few TGCAGCGTTGTAGCATATGGCGATGAGCAGTTCTTC CSVVAYGDEQFF
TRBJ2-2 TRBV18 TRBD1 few TGTGCCAGCTCACCACGGACAGGGGAGGCCGGGGAGCTGTTTTTT CASSPRTGEAGELFF
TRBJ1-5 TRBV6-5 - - TGTGCCAGCAGTATTAAGACAGGATCGAATCAGCCCCAGCATTTT CASSIKTGSNQPQHF
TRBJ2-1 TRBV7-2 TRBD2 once TGTGCCAGCAGCCCTCGGGGGGGGTTTGGTGAGCAGTTCTTC CASSPRGGFGEQFF
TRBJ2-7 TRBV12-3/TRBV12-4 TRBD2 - TGTGCCAGCAGTTTACTAGGGACTAGGGAGCAGTACTTC CASSLLGTREQYF
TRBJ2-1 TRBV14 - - TGTGCCAGCAGCCAAGCCCCGGGGGCCTACAATGAGCAGTTCTTC CASSQAPGAYNEQFF
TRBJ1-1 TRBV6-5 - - TGTGCCAGCAGTTACTCGGGCAGGGGGAACACTGAAGCTTTCTTT CASSYSGRGNTEAFF
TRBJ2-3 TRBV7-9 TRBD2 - TGTGCCAGCAGCTCGGGACTAGCGGCAAACACAGATACGCAGTATTTT CASSSGLAANTDTQYF
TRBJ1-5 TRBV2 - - TGTGCCAGCAGTGTGACGGAGCTGGGCAATCAGCCCCAGCATTTT CASSVTELGNQPQHF
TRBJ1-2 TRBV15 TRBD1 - TGTGCCACCAGCAGAGAAGGGATCAGACAGGGGCTTCGTGGCTACACCTTC CATSREGIRQGLRGYTF
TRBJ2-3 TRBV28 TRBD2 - TGTGCGGGAGGCTCCGGTAGGGCGGGGGGTTTCACAGATACGCAGTATTTT CAGGSGRAGGFTDTQYF
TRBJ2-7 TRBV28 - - TGTGCCAGCAGTTTCTTCGACAGGATCAGCTCCTACGAGCAGTACTTC CASSFFDRISSYEQYF
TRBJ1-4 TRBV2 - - TGTGCCAGCAGTCCCCCTGCAACTAATGAAAAACTGTTTTTT CASSPPATNEKLFF
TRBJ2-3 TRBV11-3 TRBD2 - TGTGCCAGCAGCATCAGCGGGGATGGCACAGATACGCAGTATTTT CASSISGDGTDTQYF
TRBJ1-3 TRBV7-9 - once TGTGCCAGCAGGCCTGGAGGGCTATACTCTGGAAACACCATATATTTT CASRPGGLYSGNTIYF
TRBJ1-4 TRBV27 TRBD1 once TGTGCCAGCAGTTTAGCCGCCGCGCAGGGGGATGAAAAACTGTTTTTT CASSLAAAQGDEKLFF
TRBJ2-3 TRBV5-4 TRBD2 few TGTGCCAGCAGCTTCCCAGGACTAGCGGCCGCAGATACGCAGTATTTT CASSFPGLAAADTQYF
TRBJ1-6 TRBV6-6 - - TGTGCCAGCAGAACTGGGGGGGGATCCTATAATTCACCCCTCCACTTT CASRTGGGSYNSPLHF
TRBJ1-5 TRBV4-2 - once TGTGCCAGCAGCCAAGATCCTCCGTCAGGGTTTCAGCCCCAGCATTTT CASSQDPPSGFQPQHF
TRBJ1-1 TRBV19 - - TGTGCCAGTAGTATTACTCAGGTCCCACCAGCTTTCTTT CASSITQVPPAFF
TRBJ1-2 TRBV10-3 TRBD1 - TGTGCCATCAGTTTCCGGGACAGGGTGACCGGCTACACCTTC CAISFRDRVTGYTF
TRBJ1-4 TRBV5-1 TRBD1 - TGCGCCAGCAGCCAGGGGGACGGAACTAATGAAAAACTGTTTTTT CASSQGDGTNEKLFF
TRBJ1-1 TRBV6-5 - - TGTGCCAGCATCCTCGACAGCTACAACACTGAAGCTTTCTTT CASILDSYNTEAFF
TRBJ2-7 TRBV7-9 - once TGTGCCAGCAGCTTCCCCGGGAGCTCCTACGAGCAGTACTTC CASSFPGSSYEQYF
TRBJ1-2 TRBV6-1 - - TGTGCCAGCAGTGAAAGCAGGGGCCGGAATTATGACTATGGCTACACCTTC CASSESRGRNYDYGYTF
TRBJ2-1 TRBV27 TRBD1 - TGTGCCAGCAGTTCCTATGGGACAGGGGGGAATGAGCAGTTCTTC CASSSYGTGGNEQFF
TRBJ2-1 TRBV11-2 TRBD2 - TGTGCCAGCAGCCCTGGGACTAGCAATGAGCAGTTCTTC CASSPGTSNEQFF
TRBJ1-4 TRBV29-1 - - TGCAGCGTTCAGGAAAATTCTAATGAAAAACTGTTTTTT CSVQENSNEKLFF
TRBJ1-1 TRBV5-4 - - TGTGCCAGCAGCGTGGACCCCGGGACACCTGAAGCTTTCTTT CASSVDPGTPEAFF
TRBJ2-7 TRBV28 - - TGTGCCAGCAGTTCACAGGGAAAGGGGGTGTACGAGCAGTACTTC CASSSQGKGVYEQYF
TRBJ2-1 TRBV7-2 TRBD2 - TGTGCCAGCAGCTTAGTGCGGGGGGAGCAGTTCTTC CASSLVRGEQFF
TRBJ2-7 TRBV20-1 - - TGCAGTGCTAGTAAAGGAGTCCTACGACACGAGCAGTACTTC CSASKGVLRHEQYF
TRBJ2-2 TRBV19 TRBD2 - TGTGCCAGTAGCGTACAGGCCCAGCGGGGGTTCACCGGGGAGCTGTTTTTT CASSVQAQRGFTGELFF
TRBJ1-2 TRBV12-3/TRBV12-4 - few TGTGCCAGCAGTTACAGGAGGGCTCATGGCTACACCTTC CASSYRRAHGYTF
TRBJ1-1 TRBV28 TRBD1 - TGTGCCAGCAAGCAGGGGGAGACTGAAGCTTTCTTT CASKQGETEAFF
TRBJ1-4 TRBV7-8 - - TGTGCCAGCAGCTTAGGCCCCACAGGGAGGGATGAAAAACTGTTTTTT CASSLGPTGRDEKLFF
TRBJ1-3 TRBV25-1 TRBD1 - TGTGCCAGCCGGGACAGTCGCTCTGGAAACACCATATATTTT CASRDSRSGNTIYF
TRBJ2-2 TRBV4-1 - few TGCGCCAGCAGCCTCCTAACCGGGGAGCTGTTTTTT CASSLLTGELFF
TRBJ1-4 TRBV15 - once TGTGCCACCAGCAGAGTCAGGGGCACTAATGAAAAACTGTTTTTT CATSRVRGTNEKLFF
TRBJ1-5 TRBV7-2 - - TGTGCCAGCAGCTTAGTTTCGGTATCCAATCAGCCCCAGCATTTT CASSLVSVSNQPQHF
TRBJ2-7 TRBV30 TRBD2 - TGTGCCTGGAGCCCGGGGGGGACGCTTTACGAGCAGTACTTC CAWSPGGTLYEQYF